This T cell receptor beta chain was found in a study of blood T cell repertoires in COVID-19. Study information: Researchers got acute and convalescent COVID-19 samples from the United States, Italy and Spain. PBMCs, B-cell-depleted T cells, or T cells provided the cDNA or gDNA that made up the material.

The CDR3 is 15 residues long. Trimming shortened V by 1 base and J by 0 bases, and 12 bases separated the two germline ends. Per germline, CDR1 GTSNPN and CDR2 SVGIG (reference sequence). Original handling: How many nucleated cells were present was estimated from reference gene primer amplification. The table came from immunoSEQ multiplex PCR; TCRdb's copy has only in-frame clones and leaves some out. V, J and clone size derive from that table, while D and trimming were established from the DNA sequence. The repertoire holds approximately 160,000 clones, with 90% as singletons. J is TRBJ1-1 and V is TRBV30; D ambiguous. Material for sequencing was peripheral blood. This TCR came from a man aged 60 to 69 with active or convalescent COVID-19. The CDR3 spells CAWSGEFQVNTEAFF. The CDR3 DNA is TGTGCCTGGAGTGGCGAGTTCCAAGTGAACACTGAAGCTTTCTTT.